Detailed here is one TCR beta chain. Its matching antigen is unknown. This record comes from a study of T cell responses to AZD1222 COVID-19 vaccine. Libraries were prepared by immunoSEQ multiplex PCR; TCRdb keeps only in-frame clonotypes and omits some of them. Here the sample spans approximately 94,000 clones, 88% being singletons. V lost 4 bases to trimming and J lost 0 bases, with 13 bases between them. This CDR3 has 16 amino acids. Germline lookup yields CDR1 SNHLY and CDR2 FYNNEI. Study-level points and caveats: The breadth and depth of Spike-specific TCRs increased once two AZD1222 doses had been given. Baseline seropositivity characterized only a handful of AZD1222 recipients. Most donors were white British and more were female, and clonal diversity was possibly underestimated.

The source material was peripheral blood, sampled on day 0 of AZD1222 vaccination. V is TRBV2 and J is TRBJ2-1; D remains ambiguous. The sequence derives from an adult in good health. The CDR3, as DNA: TGTGCCAGCAGTGGTTGGCAGGCTTACTCCTACAATGAGCAGTTCTTC. Translating it yields CASSGWQAYSYNEQFF.